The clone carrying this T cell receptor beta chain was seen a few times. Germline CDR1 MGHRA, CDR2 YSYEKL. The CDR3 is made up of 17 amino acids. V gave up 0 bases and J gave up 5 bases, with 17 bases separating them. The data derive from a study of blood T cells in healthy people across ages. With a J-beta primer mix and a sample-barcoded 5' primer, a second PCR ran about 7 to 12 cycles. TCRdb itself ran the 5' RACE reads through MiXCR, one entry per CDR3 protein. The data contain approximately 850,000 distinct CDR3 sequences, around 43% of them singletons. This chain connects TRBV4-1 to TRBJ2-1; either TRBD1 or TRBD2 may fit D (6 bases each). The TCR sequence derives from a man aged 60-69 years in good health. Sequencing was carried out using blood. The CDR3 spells CASSQESTRGVHNEQFF. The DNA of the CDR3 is TGCGCCAGCAGCCAAGAGTCTACTAGGGGGGTCCACAATGAGCAGTTCTTC.